These 7 T cell receptor beta chains came from one sample sequenced in a study of HIV-infected patients and healthy controls. No cell fractionation was done, so the repertoire covers all unsorted peripheral blood T cells. cDNA was made from 500 ng RNA using alpha and beta constant primers. Using multiplexing indices, alpha and beta chain libraries were generated apart by chain-specific third strand synthesis. Via MiXCR, TCRdb re-called the 5' RACE reads, giving one row per CDR3 protein. The table records tens of thousands of distinct CDR3 sequences, under 9.5% of them present only once. Sequencing was performed on blood. The source is an adult in good health.

This clonotype showed up many times. The chain employs TRBV6-5 and TRBJ2-3; D is uncertain. The CDR3 spans 15 residues. The germline V and J ends were trimmed by 5 bases and 2 bases, with 14 bases remaining between them. Germline CDR1 reads MNHEY; CDR2 reads SVGAGI. The DNA of the CDR3 is TGTGCCAGCAGTAACACAGCGCCGTACACAGATACGCAGTATTTT. Its protein is CASSNTAPYTDTQYF.

There are a few counts of this clonotype. V usage is TRBV25-1 and J usage is TRBJ2-2, with 13 bases identical to TRBD2. V gave up 3 bases and J gave up 3 bases; unmatched junction bases: 4. Germline V CDR1 and CDR2: MGHDK, SYGVNS. This CDR3 region has 17 residues. Here the CDR3 DNA reads TGTGCCAGCAGTGAGGGGACTAGCGGGATGCACACCGGGGAGCTGTTTTTT. Its protein product is CASSEGTSGMHTGELFF.

This clonotype was seen ten or more times. The rearrangement uses TRBV7-3 and TRBJ1-1, with a tentative D call TRBD1 (6 bases). Germline assignment: CDR1 SGHTA and CDR2 FQGTGA. The CDR3 loop spans 18 amino acids. Trimming removed 1 base from V and 1 base from J, with 19 bases in between. The CDR3 loop is CASSLIAGGQNTNTEAFF. The CDR3 DNA is TGTGCCAGCAGCTTAATAGCGGGAGGACAGAACACGAACACTGAAGCTTTCTTT.

There are many counts of this clonotype. The gene calls are TRBV7-2 and TRBJ2-4; 8 bases match TRBD1. The CDR3 sequence is 18 residues long. V was clipped by 5 bases and J by 0 bases; unmatched bases: 12. Germline V lookup: CDR1 SGHTA, CDR2 FQGNSA. The CDR3 protein is CASSGGTGGALAKNIQYF. The CDR3 DNA is TGTGCCAGCAGCGGAGGGACAGGAGGGGCACTAGCCAAAAACATTCAGTACTTC.

In its sample, this clonotype was seen a few times. The rearrangement links TRBV6-5 to TRBJ1-2, with 7 bases identical to TRBD1. Germline V gene lookup returns CDR1 MNHEY and CDR2 SVGAGI. Germline trimming cut 6 bases from V and 8 bases from J; bases unmatched to any gene: 9. The CDR3 runs to 13 residues. The CDR3: CASSRQGIDGYTF. The CDR3 DNA sequence: TGTGCCAGCAGCCGACAGGGAATCGACGGCTACACCTTC.

This clonotype was detected ten times or more. The V gene is TRBV2, the J gene TRBJ1-2; no clear D gene. Germline CDR1 reads SNHLY; CDR2 reads FYNNEI. The CDR3 contains 13 residues. The V end lost 6 bases, the J end lost 1 base, and 9 bases lay between the germline ends. The CDR3 bases are TGTGCCAGCAGCCTTACAATTAACTATGGCTACACCTTC. Amino acids: CASSLTINYGYTF.

This clonotype was counted at least ten times. The genes are TRBV30 and TRBJ1-1; D unresolved. This CDR3 contains 12 residues. The germline V and J ends were trimmed by 5 bases and 0 bases, with 7 bases remaining between them. The germline V gene has CDR1 GTSNPN and CDR2 SVGIG (reference sequence). The CDR3 sequence: CAWGEMNTEAFF. The CDR3 coding sequence is TGTGCCTGGGGCGAGATGAACACTGAAGCTTTCTTT.